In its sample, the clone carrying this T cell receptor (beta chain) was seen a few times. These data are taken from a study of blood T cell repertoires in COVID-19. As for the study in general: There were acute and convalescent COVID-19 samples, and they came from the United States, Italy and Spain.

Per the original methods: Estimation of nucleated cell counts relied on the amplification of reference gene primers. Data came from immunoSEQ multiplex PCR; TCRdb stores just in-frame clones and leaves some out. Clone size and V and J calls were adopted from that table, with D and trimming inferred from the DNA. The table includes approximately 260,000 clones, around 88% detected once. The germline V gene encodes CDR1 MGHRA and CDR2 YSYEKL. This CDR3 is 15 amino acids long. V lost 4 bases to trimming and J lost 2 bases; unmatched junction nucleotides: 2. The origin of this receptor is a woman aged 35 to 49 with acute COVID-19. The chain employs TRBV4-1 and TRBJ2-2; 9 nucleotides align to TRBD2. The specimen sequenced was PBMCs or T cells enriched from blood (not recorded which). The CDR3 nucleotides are TGCGCCAGCAGCCCTAGCGGGGTAAACACCGGGGAGCTGTTTTTT. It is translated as CASSPSGVNTGELFF.